This T cell receptor beta chain appears in the sequencing data of a study of cytomegalovirus exposure and HLA in healthy donors. In regard to this clone: Antigen: not known.

Primers included in the PCR were 60 Vbeta and 13 Jbeta primers. Some clones are missing from TCRdb's copy, which holds only in-frame ones; the method was immunoSEQ multiplex PCR. The table shows tens of thousands of clones, with roughly 84% occurring only once. Study-level results: A list of 150 or so TCR beta chains associated with cytomegalovirus was given. A few CMV-associated chains proved CMV antigen-specific in vitro. In the analysis, some V segments, TRBV6-2 and TRBV6-3 included, were excluded as indistinguishable.

V dropped 5 bases and J dropped 0 bases, with 11 bases sitting between them. The CDR3 is made up of 15 amino acids. Germline V gene sequence: CDR1 LGHNA, CDR2 YNFKEQ. Sequencing was carried out using PBMCs. This clonotype was obtained from a woman aged 45 to 65 in good health and CMV-seronegative. V gene TRBV4-2 combines with J gene TRBJ2-1, with D tentatively TRBD2 (5 bases). CDR3 residues: CASSSSAASYNEQFF. The CDR3 DNA is TGTGCCAGCAGCTCCTCAGCGGCCTCCTACAATGAGCAGTTCTTC.